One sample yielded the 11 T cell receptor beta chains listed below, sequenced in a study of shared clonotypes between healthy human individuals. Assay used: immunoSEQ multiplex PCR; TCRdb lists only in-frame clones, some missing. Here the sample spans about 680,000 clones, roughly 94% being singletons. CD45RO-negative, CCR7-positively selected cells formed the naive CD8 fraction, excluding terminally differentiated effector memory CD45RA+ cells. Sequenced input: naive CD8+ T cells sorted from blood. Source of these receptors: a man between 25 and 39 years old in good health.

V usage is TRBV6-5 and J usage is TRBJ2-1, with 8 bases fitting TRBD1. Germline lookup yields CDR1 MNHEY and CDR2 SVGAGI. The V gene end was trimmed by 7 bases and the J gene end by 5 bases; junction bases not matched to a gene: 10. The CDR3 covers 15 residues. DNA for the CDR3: TGTGCCAGCAAAAAGACAGGGGAAGGTCACAATGAGCAGTTCTTC. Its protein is CASKKTGEGHNEQFF.

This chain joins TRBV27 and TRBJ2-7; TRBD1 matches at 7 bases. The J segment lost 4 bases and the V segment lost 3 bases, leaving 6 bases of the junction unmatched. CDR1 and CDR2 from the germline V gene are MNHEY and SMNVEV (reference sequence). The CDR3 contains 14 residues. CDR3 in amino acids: CASSFDYRGYEQYF. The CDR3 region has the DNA TGTGCCAGCAGTTTTGACTACAGGGGATACGAGCAGTACTTC.

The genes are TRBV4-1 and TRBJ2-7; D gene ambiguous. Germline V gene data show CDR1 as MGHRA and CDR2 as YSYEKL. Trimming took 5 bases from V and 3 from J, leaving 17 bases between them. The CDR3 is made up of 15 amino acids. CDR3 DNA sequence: TGCGCCAGCAGCGATCAAGGTATAGCAAACTACGAGCAGTACTTC. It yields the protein CASSDQGIANYEQYF.

CDR3: CASSIEPTVNEQFF. The CDR3 DNA reads as TGTGCCAGTAGTATAGAACCGACAGTTAATGAGCAGTTCTTC. V gene TRBV19 combines with J gene TRBJ2-1, with D perhaps matching TRBD1 (5 bases). The CDR3 has 14 amino acids. V was cut by 0 bases and J by 7 bases, with 10 bases left in between. Germline assignment: CDR1 LNHDA and CDR2 SQIVND (reference sequence). Together with reference TRBV19 and TRBJ2-1, the CDR3 gives the full variable domain: DGGITQSPKYLFRKEGQNVTLSCEQNLNHDAMYWYRQDPGQGLRLIYYSQIVNDFQKGDIAEGYSVSREKKESFPLTVTSAQKNPTAFYLCASSIEPTVNEQFFGPGTRLTVL.

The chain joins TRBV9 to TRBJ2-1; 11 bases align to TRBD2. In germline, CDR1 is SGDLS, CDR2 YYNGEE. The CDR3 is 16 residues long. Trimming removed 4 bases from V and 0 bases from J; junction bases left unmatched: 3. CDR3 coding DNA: TGTGCCAGCAGCCACACTAGCGGGAGCTCCTACAATGAGCAGTTCTTC. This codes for CASSHTSGSSYNEQFF. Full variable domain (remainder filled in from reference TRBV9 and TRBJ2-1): DSGVTQTPKHLITATGQRVTLRCSPRSGDLSVYWYQQSLDQGLQFLIQYYNGEERAKGNILERFSAQQFPDLHSELNLSSLELGDSALYFCASSHTSGSSYNEQFFGPGTRLTVL.

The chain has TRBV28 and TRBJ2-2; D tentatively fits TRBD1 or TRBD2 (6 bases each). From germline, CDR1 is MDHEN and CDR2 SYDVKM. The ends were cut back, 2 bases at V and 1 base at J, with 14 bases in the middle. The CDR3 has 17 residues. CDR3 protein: CASSLMGGQRNTGELFF. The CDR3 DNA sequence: TGTGCCAGCAGTTTAATGGGGGGACAACGGAACACCGGGGAGCTGTTTTTT.

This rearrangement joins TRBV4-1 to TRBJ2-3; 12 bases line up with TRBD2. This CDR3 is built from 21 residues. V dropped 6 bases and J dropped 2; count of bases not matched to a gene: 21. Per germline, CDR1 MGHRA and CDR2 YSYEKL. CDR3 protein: CASRAKLQGTSGPWFTDTQYF. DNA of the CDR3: TGCGCCAGCAGAGCCAAGCTCCAGGGGACTAGCGGGCCTTGGTTCACAGATACGCAGTATTTT.

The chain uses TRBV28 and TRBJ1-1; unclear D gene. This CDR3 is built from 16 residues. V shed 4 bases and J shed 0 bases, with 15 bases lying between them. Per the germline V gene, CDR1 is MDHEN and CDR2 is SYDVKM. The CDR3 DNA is TGTGCCAGCAGTTACATTCGGAGCGTCATGAACACTGAAGCTTTCTTT. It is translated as CASSYIRSVMNTEAFF.

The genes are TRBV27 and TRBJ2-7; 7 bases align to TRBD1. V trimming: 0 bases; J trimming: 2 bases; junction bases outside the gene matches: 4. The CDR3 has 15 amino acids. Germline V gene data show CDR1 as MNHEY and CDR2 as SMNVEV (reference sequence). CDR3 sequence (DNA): TGTGCCAGCAGTTTATCTTGGACAGGCACCTACGAGCAGTACTTC. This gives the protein CASSLSWTGTYEQYF.

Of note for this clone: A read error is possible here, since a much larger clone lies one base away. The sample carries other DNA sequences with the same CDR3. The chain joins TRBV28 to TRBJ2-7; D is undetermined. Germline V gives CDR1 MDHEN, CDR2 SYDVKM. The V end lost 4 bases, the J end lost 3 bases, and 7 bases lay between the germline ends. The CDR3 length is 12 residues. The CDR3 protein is CASSSGNYEQYF. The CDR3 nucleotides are TGTGCCAGCAGTTCTGGGAACTACGAGCAGTACTTC. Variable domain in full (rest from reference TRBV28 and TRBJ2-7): DVKVTQSSRYLVKRTGEKVFLECVQDMDHENMFWYRQDPGLGLRLIYFSYDVKMKEKGDIPEGYSVSREKKERFSLILESASTNQTSMYLCASSSGNYEQYFGPGTRLTVT.

CDR3 region: CASSSQGGYEQYF. The CDR3 bases are TGTGCCAGCAGTTCCCAGGGAGGCTACGAGCAGTACTTC. This rearrangement joins TRBV6-5 to TRBJ2-7; the D gene is possibly TRBD2 (6 bases). This CDR3 contains 13 residues. Trimming took 4 bases from V and 3 from J, leaving 10 bases between them. Germline-derived CDR1 and CDR2 are MNHEY and SVGAGI.